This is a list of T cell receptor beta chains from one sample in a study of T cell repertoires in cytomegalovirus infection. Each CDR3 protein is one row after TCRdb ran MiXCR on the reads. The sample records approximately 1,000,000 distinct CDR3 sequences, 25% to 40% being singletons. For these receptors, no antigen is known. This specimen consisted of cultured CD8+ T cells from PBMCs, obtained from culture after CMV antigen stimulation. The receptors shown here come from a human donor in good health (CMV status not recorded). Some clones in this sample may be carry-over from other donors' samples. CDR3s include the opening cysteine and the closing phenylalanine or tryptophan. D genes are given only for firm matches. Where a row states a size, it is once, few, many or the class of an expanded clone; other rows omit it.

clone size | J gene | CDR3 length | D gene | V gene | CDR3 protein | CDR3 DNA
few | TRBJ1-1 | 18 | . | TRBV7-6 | CASSPQLGTAWMNTEAFF | TGTGCCAGCAGCCCACAACTCGGTACAGCGTGGATGAACACTGAAGCTTTCTTT
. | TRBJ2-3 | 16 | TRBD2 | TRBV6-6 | CASSYKAGTLTDTQYF | TGTGCCAGCAGTTATAAAGCGGGGACTCTCACAGATACGCAGTATTTT
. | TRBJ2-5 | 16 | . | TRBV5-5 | CASSLEAASSFETQYF | TGTGCCAGCAGCTTGGAGGCCGCCTCTAGTTTCGAGACCCAGTACTTC
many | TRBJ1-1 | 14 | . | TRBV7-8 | CASLKTALNTEAFF | TGTGCCAGCTTAAAGACAGCCCTGAACACTGAAGCTTTCTTT
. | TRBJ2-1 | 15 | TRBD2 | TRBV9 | CASSVGPAGGPEQFF | TGTGCCAGCAGCGTAGGCCCAGCGGGGGGGCCTGAGCAGTTCTTC
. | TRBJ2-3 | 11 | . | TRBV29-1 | CSVPRGDTQYF | TGCAGCGTTCCCCGAGGAGATACGCAGTATTTT
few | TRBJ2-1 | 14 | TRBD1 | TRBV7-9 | CASSRQGARNEQFF | TGTGCCAGCAGCCGACAGGGGGCTAGGAATGAGCAGTTCTTC
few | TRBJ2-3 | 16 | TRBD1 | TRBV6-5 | CASSYSGQGAADTQYF | TGTGCCAGCAGTTACTCCGGACAGGGGGCAGCAGATACGCAGTATTTT
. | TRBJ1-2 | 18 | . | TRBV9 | CASLPIRDWIGPDYGYTF | TGTGCCAGCCTGCCGATCAGGGATTGGATTGGGCCTGACTATGGCTACACCTTC
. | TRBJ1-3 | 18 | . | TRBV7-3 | CASPGGQRNFHSGNTIYF | TGTGCCAGCCCGGGGGGGCAGAGGAATTTCCACTCTGGAAACACCATATATTTT
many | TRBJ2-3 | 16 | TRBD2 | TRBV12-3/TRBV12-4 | CASSLTSGASTDTQYF | TGTGCCAGCAGTTTGACTAGCGGGGCTAGCACAGATACGCAGTATTTT
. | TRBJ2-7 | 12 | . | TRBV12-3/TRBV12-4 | CASRRQNNEQYF | TGTGCCAGCAGGCGGCAAAATAACGAGCAGTACTTC
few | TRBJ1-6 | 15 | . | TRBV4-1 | CASSQDGVDNSPLHF | TGCGCCAGCAGCCAAGACGGGGTAGATAATTCACCCCTCCACTTT
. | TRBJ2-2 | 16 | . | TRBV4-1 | CASSQGLGSRTGELFF | TGCGCCAGCAGCCAAGGGTTGGGCAGCCGGACCGGGGAGCTGTTTTTT
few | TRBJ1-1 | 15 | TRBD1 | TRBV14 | CASSQEGQGWTEAFF | TGTGCCAGCAGCCAAGAGGGACAGGGGTGGACTGAAGCTTTCTTT
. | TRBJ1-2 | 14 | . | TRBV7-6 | CASSLAEGLYGYTF | TGTGCCAGCAGCTTAGCGGAGGGACTCTATGGCTACACCTTC
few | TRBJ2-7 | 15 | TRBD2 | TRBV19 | CASSGGLAESYEQYF | TGTGCCAGTAGTGGGGGACTAGCGGAGTCCTACGAGCAGTACTTC
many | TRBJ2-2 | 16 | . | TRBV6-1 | CASSESEWSYPGELFF | TGTGCCAGCAGTGAATCCGAGTGGTCGTATCCCGGGGAGCTGTTTTTT
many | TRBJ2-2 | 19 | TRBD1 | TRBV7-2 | CASSLRGQGIKGSTGELFF | TGTGCCAGCAGTCTTAGGGGGCAGGGGATCAAGGGGAGCACCGGGGAGCTGTTTTTT
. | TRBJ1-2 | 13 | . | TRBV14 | CASRPGFFFDYTF | TGTGCCAGCCGGCCGGGGTTCTTCTTCGACTACACCTTC
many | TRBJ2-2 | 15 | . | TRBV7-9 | CASTGREGYTGELFF | TGTGCCAGCACCGGAAGGGAAGGGTACACCGGGGAGCTGTTTTTT
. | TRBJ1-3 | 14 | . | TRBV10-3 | CAINSGGSGNTIYF | TGTGCCATTAATTCCGGGGGCTCTGGAAACACCATATATTTT
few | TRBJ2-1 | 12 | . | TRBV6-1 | CASHDSYNEQFF | TGTGCCAGCCACGACTCCTACAATGAGCAGTTCTTC
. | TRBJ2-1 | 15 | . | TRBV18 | CASSARSLPYNEQFF | TGTGCCAGCTCAGCCAGGAGCTTACCATACAATGAGCAGTTCTTC
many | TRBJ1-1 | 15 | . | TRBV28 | CASTVSLVGPTEAFF | TGTGCCAGCACTGTCTCGCTTGTGGGTCCCACTGAAGCTTTCTTT
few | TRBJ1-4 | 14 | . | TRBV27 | CASSSPNQPRKLFF | TGTGCCAGCAGTTCCCCTAACCAGCCGCGAAAACTGTTTTTT
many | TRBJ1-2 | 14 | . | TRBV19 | CASSIDPGTYGYTF | TGTGCCAGTAGTATAGATCCAGGAACCTATGGCTACACCTTC
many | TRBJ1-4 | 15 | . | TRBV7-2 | CASSSDGTEGGKLFF | TGTGCCAGCAGCTCAGACGGGACTGAAGGAGGAAAACTGTTTTTT
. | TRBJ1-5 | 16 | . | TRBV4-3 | CASSQEYATVAQPQHF | TGCGCCAGCAGCCAAGAATATGCGACAGTCGCTCAGCCCCAGCATTTT
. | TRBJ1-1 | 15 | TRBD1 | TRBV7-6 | CASSLEGTGYTEAFF | TGTGCCAGCAGCTTAGAAGGGACAGGGTACACTGAAGCTTTCTTT
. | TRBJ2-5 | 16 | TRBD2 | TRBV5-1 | CASSFVIAGLQETQYF | TGCGCCAGCAGCTTTGTTATAGCGGGGTTACAAGAGACCCAGTACTTC
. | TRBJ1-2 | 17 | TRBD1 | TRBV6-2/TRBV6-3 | CASSYSMRTGYNYGYTF | TGTGCCAGCAGTTACTCGATGAGGACAGGATACAACTATGGCTACACCTTC
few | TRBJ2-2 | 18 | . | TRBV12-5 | CASGSPRSRPPNTGELFF | TGTGCTAGTGGTTCGCCTAGAAGTAGGCCACCGAACACCGGGGAGCTGTTTTTT
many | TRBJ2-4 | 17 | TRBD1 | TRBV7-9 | CASSGQGDGEAKNIQYF | TGTGCCAGCAGCGGACAGGGGGATGGAGAAGCCAAAAACATTCAGTACTTC
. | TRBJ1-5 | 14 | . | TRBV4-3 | CASSHGGTDQPQHF | TGCGCCAGCAGCCACGGAGGCACCGATCAGCCCCAGCATTTT
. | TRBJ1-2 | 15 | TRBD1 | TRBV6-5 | CASSRGTGGGYGYTF | TGTGCCAGCAGTCGGGGGACAGGGGGGGGCTATGGCTACACCTTC
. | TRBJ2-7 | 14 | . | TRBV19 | CASRLGESANEQYF | TGTGCCAGTAGGTTGGGGGAAAGTGCGAACGAGCAGTACTTC
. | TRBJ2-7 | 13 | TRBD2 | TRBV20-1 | CSAVAGGPYEQYF | TGCAGTGCAGTAGCGGGGGGGCCCTACGAGCAGTACTTC
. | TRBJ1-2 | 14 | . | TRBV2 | CASSERDGFYGYTF | TGTGCCAGCAGTGAAAGGGACGGGTTCTATGGCTACACCTTC
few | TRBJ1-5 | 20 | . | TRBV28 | CASRGMGGGANRIRNQPQHF | TGTGCCAGCAGGGGCATGGGGGGAGGGGCGAATAGAATACGCAATCAGCCCCAGCATTTT
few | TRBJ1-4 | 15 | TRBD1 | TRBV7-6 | CASRPPGGPNEKLFF | TGTGCCAGCAGACCCCCAGGGGGCCCTAATGAAAAACTGTTTTTT
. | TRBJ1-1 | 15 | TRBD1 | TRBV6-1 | CASSTWTGGYTEAFF | TGTGCCAGCAGTACATGGACAGGGGGCTACACTGAAGCTTTCTTT
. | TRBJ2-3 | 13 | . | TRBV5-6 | CASSLKTGSAQYF | TGTGCCAGCAGCCTCAAGACAGGCTCGGCGCAGTATTTT
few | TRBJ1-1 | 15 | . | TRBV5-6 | CASSFLQALPTEAFF | TGTGCCAGCAGCTTTCTCCAAGCACTCCCCACTGAAGCTTTCTTT
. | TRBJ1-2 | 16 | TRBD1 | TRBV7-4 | CASSVTSGTGIFGYTF | TGTGCCAGCAGCGTAACCTCCGGGACAGGGATTTTTGGCTACACCTTC
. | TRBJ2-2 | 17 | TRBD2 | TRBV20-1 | CSARDILAGFDTGELFF | TGCAGTGCTAGAGATATACTAGCGGGTTTTGACACCGGGGAGCTGTTTTTT
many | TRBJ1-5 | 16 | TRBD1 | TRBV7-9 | CASSLGQDNSNQPQHF | TGTGCCAGCAGCCTGGGACAGGATAATAGCAATCAGCCCCAGCATTTT
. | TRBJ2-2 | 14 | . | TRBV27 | CATLPGSRTGELFF | TGTGCCACCCTGCCGGGCTCGAGGACCGGGGAGCTGTTTTTT
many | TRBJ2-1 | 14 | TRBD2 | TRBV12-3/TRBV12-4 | CASSPGLAPNEQFF | TGTGCCAGCAGTCCGGGACTAGCGCCCAATGAGCAGTTCTTC
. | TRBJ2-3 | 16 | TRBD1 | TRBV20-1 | CSARDPDRVGTDTQYF | TGCAGTGCTAGAGATCCCGACAGGGTGGGGACAGATACGCAGTATTTT
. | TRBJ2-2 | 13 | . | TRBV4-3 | CASSQLGAGELFF | TGCGCCAGCAGCCAACTAGGCGCCGGGGAGCTGTTTTTT